What follows are 26 T cell receptor beta chains derived from one specimen sequenced in a study of blood T cell repertoires in COVID-19. Some clones are missing from TCRdb's copy, which holds only in-frame ones; the method was immunoSEQ multiplex PCR. The table includes 250,000 to 350,000 clones, approximately 93% detected once. Source material: peripheral blood. The receptors shown here come from a woman aged 25-40 years with COVID-19, enrolled during active disease.

The rearrangement links TRBV29-1 to TRBJ1-2; D call uncertain. The CDR3 spans 10 residues. From germline, CDR1 is SQVTM and CDR2 ANQGSEA. V dropped 4 bases and J dropped 8 bases, with 8 bases sitting between them. CDR3 protein: CSVGEVGYTF. CDR3 sequence (DNA): TGCAGCGTTGGCGAAGTGGGCTACACCTTC.

This chain connects TRBV5-4 to TRBJ2-5, with 16 nucleotides matching TRBD2. The CDR3 runs 17 residues. Per the germline V gene, CDR1 is SGHNT and CDR2 is YYREEE (reference sequence). The J segment lost 3 bases and the V segment lost 4 bases, leaving 6 bases of the junction unmatched. CDR3 residues: CASSAGTSGRVEETQYF. CDR3 sequence (DNA): TGTGCCAGCAGCGCGGGGACTAGCGGGAGGGTGGAAGAGACCCAGTACTTC.

The chain has TRBV28 and TRBJ2-7; no definite D call. Germline assignment: CDR1 MDHEN and CDR2 SYDVKM. V lost 6 bases, J lost 2 bases, and 17 bases lay in between. The CDR3 totals 15 residues. CDR3 amino acids: CASSRTWQNTYEQYF. The CDR3 nucleotides are TGTGCCAGCAGCCGAACGTGGCAAAATACCTACGAGCAGTACTTC.

This chain links TRBV9 with TRBJ2-1, with 7 bases aligning to TRBD2. V dropped 4 bases and J dropped 2; count of bases not matched to a gene: 6. Looked up from germline, CDR1 is SGDLS and CDR2 is YYNGEE. CDR3 length equals 15 residues. The CDR3 is CASSPRLAAYNEQFF. In DNA form, the CDR3 reads TGTGCCAGCAGCCCGAGACTAGCAGCCTACAATGAGCAGTTCTTC.

The chain couples TRBV19 to TRBJ2-3; 8 positions match TRBD2. The CDR3 has 14 amino acids. CDR1 LNHDA and CDR2 SQIVND come from the germline V gene (reference sequence). V lost 8 bases to trimming and J lost 2 bases; unmatched junction nucleotides: 6. The DNA of the CDR3 is TGTGCCAGTCAGGCGGGAGGAGCCACAGATACGCAGTATTTT. Encoded protein: CASQAGGATDTQYF.

The V gene is TRBV7-8, the J gene TRBJ2-7; 7 positions agree with TRBD2. This CDR3 spans 18 amino acids. Germline V gene lookup returns CDR1 SGHVS and CDR2 FQNEAQ. Germline trimming cut 8 bases from V and 6 bases from J; bases unmatched to any gene: 25. As DNA, the CDR3 is TGTGCCAGCGGCAGCTTATTACCCAACCTCGGGGAGGGTAGCGAGCAGTACTTC. Translated: CASGSLLPNLGEGSEQYF.

This chain connects TRBV3-1 (or the pseudogene TRBV3-2) to TRBJ1-1; 8 positions match TRBD1. The germline V gene encodes CDR1 LGHDT and CDR2 YNNKEL (reference sequence). This CDR3 region has 14 residues. V shed 2 bases and J 4 bases; nucleotides not matched to a gene: 3. This chain's CDR3 is CASSQSTGATEAFF. CDR3 bases: TGTGCCAGCAGCCAATCGACAGGGGCCACTGAAGCTTTCTTT.

The rearrangement uses TRBV11-3 and TRBJ2-6; 11 bases agree with TRBD1. V was pared by 5 bases and J by 4 bases, with 4 bases of the junction left unmatched. This CDR3 has 16 residues. Germline values: CDR1 SGHNT, CDR2 YENEEA. CDR3 DNA sequence: TGTGCCAGCAGCCCGGGACAGGGGGACGGGGCCAACGTCCTGACTTTC. Protein: CASSPGQGDGANVLTF. Complete variable domain (other parts from reference TRBV11-3 and TRBJ2-6): EAGVVQSPRYKIIEKKQPVAFWCNPISGHNTLYWYLQNLGQGPELLIRYENEEAVDDSQLPKDRFSAERLKGVDSTLKIQPAELGDSAVYLCASSPGQGDGANVLTFGAGSRLTVL.

The chain has TRBV28 and TRBJ2-3, with TRBD2 matching 8 bases. Germline V lookup: CDR1 MDHEN, CDR2 SYDVKM. V dropped 3 bases and J dropped 1; count of bases not matched to a gene: 3. The CDR3 is made up of 15 amino acids. Here the CDR3 DNA reads TGTGCCAGCAGTTTGAGTAGCGGGGGCACAGATACGCAGTATTTT. It encodes CASSLSSGGTDTQYF. Complete variable domain (other parts from reference TRBV28 and TRBJ2-3): DVKVTQSSRYLVKRTGEKVFLECVQDMDHENMFWYRQDPGLGLRLIYFSYDVKMKEKGDIPEGYSVSREKKERFSLILESASTNQTSMYLCASSLSSGGTDTQYFGPGTRLTVL.

This clone was detected only once. J is TRBJ2-5 and V is TRBV18; D is ambiguous. The CDR3 extends over 11 amino acids. CDR1 KGHSH and CDR2 LQKENI come from the germline V gene. V lost 5 bases and J lost 4, with 5 bases in between. The CDR3 nucleotides are TGTGCCAGCTCAACATTAGAGACCCAGTACTTC. Protein sequence: CASSTLETQYF.

The V and J genes are TRBV4-1 and TRBJ1-2; D unclear. Germline CDR1 reads MGHRA; CDR2 reads YSYEKL. The CDR3 covers 14 residues. V was cut by 0 bases and J by 1 base, with 6 bases left in between. The chain's CDR3 is CASSQDGINYGYTF. CDR3 nucleotide sequence: TGCGCCAGCAGCCAAGACGGGATTAACTATGGCTACACCTTC.

The chain joins TRBV7-3 to TRBJ2-5; weak D call: TRBD1 (7 bases). The V end was cut by 8 bases, the J end by 5 bases, with 15 bases between. This CDR3 comprises 13 residues. Germline V gene lookup returns CDR1 SGHTA and CDR2 FQGTGA. For the CDR3, the DNA is TGTGCCAGCGGATTCCAGGGGGGCGAGACCCAGTACTTC. Translated, it gives CASGFQGGETQYF. Filled out from reference TRBV7-3 and TRBJ2-5, the complete variable domain reads GAGVSQTPSNKVTEKGKYVELRCDPISGHTALYWYRQSLGQGPEFLIYFQGTGAADDSGLPNDRFFAVRPEGSVSTLKIQRTERGDSAVYLCASGFQGGETQYFGPGTRLLVL.

The rearrangement uses TRBV10-3 and TRBJ1-4; 10 bases are a match to TRBD1. The CDR3 extends over 14 amino acids. The junction had 6 bases not matched to a gene; V was cut back by 6 bases and J by 8 bases. Per the germline V gene, CDR1 is ENHRY and CDR2 is SYGVKD. In DNA form, the CDR3 reads TGTGCCATCAGAGCCGGGACAGGGGAGGAAAAACTGTTTTTT. Its translation is CAIRAGTGEEKLFF.

With regard to this clone: The DNA is left out, because the CDR3 cannot be placed on it with certainty; the CDR3 is given as TCRdb lists it. The chain links TRBV27 to TRBJ1-6; the DNA was not compared with TRBD1, the D call given in the table. Germline V gene lookup returns CDR1 MNHEY and CDR2 SMNVEV (reference sequence). The CDR3 is 15 residues long, ends included. CDR3 protein: CASSFLAGGNSPLHF.

This chain uses TRBV29-1 with TRBJ2-1; D gene unclear. The CDR3 spans 17 residues. Germline V gene lookup returns CDR1 SQVTM and CDR2 ANQGSEA. V shed 4 bases and J shed 0 bases, with 19 bases lying between them. The CDR3 nucleotides read TGCAGCGTTGTCCCCCTTGTGCGAGCGCACTCCTACAATGAGCAGTTCTTC. It encodes CSVVPLVRAHSYNEQFF.

The chain uses TRBV3-1 (or the pseudogene TRBV3-2) and TRBJ2-5; TRBD2 matches at 11 bases. The CDR3 extends over 16 amino acids. From germline, CDR1 is LGHDT and CDR2 YNNKEL (reference sequence). V dropped 2 bases and J dropped 3; count of bases not matched to a gene: 5. CDR3 nucleotides: TGTGCCAGCAGCCAAACCCTAGCGGGAGGCAAAGAGACCCAGTACTTC. This translates into CASSQTLAGGKETQYF.

The genes are TRBV9 and TRBJ2-3; possibly TRBD1 for D (7 bases). V was pared by 4 bases and J by 2 bases, with 14 bases between. Looked up from germline, CDR1 is SGDLS and CDR2 is YYNGEE. The CDR3 sequence is 15 residues long. CDR3 region: CASSLEGTDTDTQYF. The CDR3 nucleotides are TGTGCCAGCAGCCTGGAGGGGACAGACACAGATACGCAGTATTTT.

The chain couples TRBV3-1 (or the pseudogene TRBV3-2) to TRBJ2-7; D is perhaps TRBD2 (6 bases). Germline V gene data show CDR1 as LGHDT and CDR2 as YNNKEL (reference sequence). The CDR3 is 18 amino acids. Trimming removed 1 base from V and 0 bases from J, with 19 bases in between. For the CDR3, the DNA is TGTGCCAGCAGCCAAGTATATGATTGGACTATGAGCTCCTACGAGCAGTACTTC. Its protein product is CASSQVYDWTMSSYEQYF.

The chain links TRBV6-1 to TRBJ1-5; TRBD1 aligns across 8 bases. V was clipped by 1 base and J by 7 bases; unmatched bases: 3. The CDR3 spans 14 residues. Germline values: CDR1 MNHNS, CDR2 SASEGT. CDR3 in amino acids: CASSEDRGFQPQHF. CDR3 nucleotide sequence: TGTGCCAGCAGTGAAGACAGGGGGTTCCAGCCCCAGCATTTT.

This chain links TRBV12-3 or TRBV12-4 with TRBJ2-1, with 8 positions matching TRBD1. The CDR3 extends over 13 amino acids. Losses at the gene ends were 4 bases for V and 9 bases for J; bases not matched to a gene: 5. The CDR3, as DNA: TGTGCCAGCAGTTCGAGTGGACAGGGTGAGCAGTTCTTC. This translates into CASSSSGQGEQFF.

V and J are TRBV7-9 and TRBJ1-6; tentative D call: TRBD1 (5 bases). Trimming took off 1 base at V and 5 bases at J, with 9 bases between the two ends. Germline loops: CDR1 SEHNR, CDR2 FQNEAQ (reference sequence). The CDR3 spans 15 residues. In DNA form, the CDR3 reads TGTGCCAGCAGCTTAGGAGGACAAAATAATTCACCCCTCCACTTT. This gives the protein CASSLGGQNNSPLHF.

The rearrangement uses TRBV19 and TRBJ1-3, with 7 bases fitting TRBD1. The CDR3 runs to 15 residues. With 5 bases clipped from V and 4 bases from J, the junction kept 8 bases outside the gene matches. Germline loops: CDR1 LNHDA, CDR2 SQIVND (reference sequence). CDR3 coding DNA: TGTGCCAGTAGTCCCCGACAGGGTACGGGAAACACCATATATTTT. Protein sequence: CASSPRQGTGNTIYF.

The chain employs TRBV28 and TRBJ1-4; D call uncertain. Germline CDR1 MDHEN, CDR2 SYDVKM. CDR3 length: 13 amino acids. Trimming removed 6 bases at V and 0 bases at J, with 5 bases between. The CDR3 is CASRRATNEKLFF. The CDR3 DNA is TGTGCCAGCAGGAGAGCAACTAATGAAAAACTGTTTTTT.

V gene TRBV9 combines with J gene TRBJ1-2; 12 bases fit TRBD1. The CDR3 spans 18 residues. V shed 2 bases and J 4 bases; nucleotides not matched to a gene: 12. Per the germline V gene, CDR1 is SGDLS and CDR2 is YYNGEE. The CDR3 reads CASSVSGTGGAFGYGYTF. Written as DNA, the CDR3 is TGTGCCAGCAGCGTGTCCGGGACAGGGGGCGCGTTTGGCTATGGCTACACCTTC.

CDR3 residues: CASSLTLDSPLFF. The CDR3 region has the DNA TGTGCCAGCAGCTTAACTTTAGACAGCCCTCTGTTTTTT. The chain links TRBV7-3 to TRBJ1-4, with D perhaps matching TRBD1 (5 bases). Deletions cut 0 bases from V and 14 bases from J, with 13 bases between. The CDR3 length is 13 residues. CDR1 and CDR2 from the germline V gene are SGHTA and FQGTGA.

This clone was seen only once. The CDR3 loop is CAGAPVNEKLFF. CDR3 bases: TGTGCCGGGGCCCCTGTGAATGAAAAACTGTTTTTT. V and J are TRBV6-4 and TRBJ1-4; D may be TRBD1 (5 bases). V lost 11 bases and J 5 bases, leaving 12 bases between the germline ends. CDR1 is MRHNA, CDR2 SNTAGT, per germline. The CDR3 length is 12 residues.